The 32 T cell receptor beta chains listed next were all sequenced from one sample in a study of T cells in women clearing cervical HPV infection (dated by TCRdb to 2017 to 2018). Library method: the immunoSEQ multiplex PCR assay. TCRdb obtained this table from immuneACCESS and retained in-frame rearrangements with V and J assigned. These tables miss some clones; where compared with another copy, unresolved V genes account for less than half of the shortfall, and the remainder is unexplained. The sample table holds roughly 38,000 clones. The ten top clones hold 6.4% of the sample. The sequencing input was blood buffy coat. These TCRs come from a woman between 18 and 70 years old with a cervical HPV16 infection that either progressed to CIN3+ or cleared (not recorded which).

Comment on this clone: The read stops 3 residues short of the end of the CDR3; the missing end is completed from the germline J gene. The chain uses TRBV20-1 and TRBJ2-1; tentative D call: TRBD2 (6 bases). V dropped 3 bases and J dropped 7 bases, with 16 bases sitting between them. The germline gives CDR1 DFQATT, CDR2 SNEGSKA (reference sequence). The CDR3 has 14 amino acids. The CDR3 spells CSARGRLGGNEQFF. The DNA read from the CDR3 is TGCAGTGCTAGGGGGAGACTAGGTGGGAATGAG.

As for this clone: A junction end diverges from the germline sequence, so it may reflect a read error. The sequenced fragment ends 3 residues before the CDR3 boundary, so the rest is inferred from the germline J gene. Other nucleotide sequences from this sample produce the same CDR3. The chain joins TRBV7-6 to TRBJ1-3; TRBD1 might be the D (5 bases). The germline V gene has CDR1 SGHVS and CDR2 FNYEAQ. The CDR3 sequence is 15 residues long. The CDR3 DNA, read in part, is TGTGCCAGCAGCTTAAATCAGGGTGTGGGAAACACG. Translation gives CASSLNQGVGNT. The entire CDR3 is CASSLNQGVGNTIYF.

With regard to this clone: A junction end diverges from the germline sequence, so it may reflect a read error. The read ends 3 residues before the CDR3 terminus; that terminus is restored from the germline J gene. Other DNA sequences within the sample encode an identical CDR3. The genes are TRBV4-1 and TRBJ1-3, with D perhaps TRBD1 (5 bases). The CDR3 sequence is 15 residues long. CDR1 MGHRA and CDR2 YSYEKL come from the germline V gene. The CDR3 sequence: CASSQVRGTGNTIYF. Partial CDR3 DNA: TGCGCCAGCAGCCAAGTCCGGGGGACTGGAAACACA.

CDR3 sequence: CASSTRGWEETQYF. CDR3 DNA, as far as it was read: TGTGCCAGTAGTACCAGGGGATGGGAAGAGACC. The V call is TRBV19, the J call TRBJ2-5; the D gene is possibly TRBD1 (6 bases). The CDR3 end falls 3 residues outside the read, so it is completed with the germline J gene. CDR3 length: 14 amino acids. Germline values: CDR1 LNHDA, CDR2 SQIVND (reference sequence). V lost 4 bases to trimming and J lost 3 bases, with 12 bases between them.

Points on this clone: Mismatch with germline at one junction end may stem from a read error. The read falls 3 residues short of the CDR3 end, and the missing part is taken from the germline J gene. The chain uses TRBV18 and TRBJ2-1, with 8 bases identical to TRBD2. The CDR3 extends over 17 amino acids. CDR1 is KGHSH, CDR2 LQKENI, per germline. Incomplete CDR3 DNA: TGTACCAGCTCAGACGGCGGGAGGTCTCTTCTCCCCAATGAG. This sequence encodes CTSSDGGRSLLPNE. The entire CDR3 reads CTSSDGGRSLLPNEQFF.

Concerning this clone: Read data end 3 residues before the CDR3 end; the end is taken from the germline J gene. This chain links TRBV7-9 with TRBJ1-2, with unresolved D. The V gene's germline CDR1 is SEHNR and CDR2 FQNEAQ (reference sequence). Trimming removed 5 bases from V and 4 bases from J, with 11 bases in between. The CDR3 runs 13 residues. Here the CDR3 reads CASSPTRGYGYTF. CDR3 DNA (partial): TGTGCCAGCAGCCCCACGCGGGGCTATGGC.

Worth noting for this clone: The CDR3 extends 3 residues past the end of the read, so its final part is completed from the germline J gene. The same CDR3 can be traced to other DNA sequences in this sample. J is TRBJ2-3 and V is TRBV29-1; TRBD2 agrees at 8 bases. The CDR3 runs 14 residues. Germline V gene data show CDR1 as SQVTM and CDR2 as ANQGSEA. V was clipped by 4 bases and J by 6 bases; unmatched bases: 9. The sequenced CDR3 bases are TGCAGCGTTGTGGGGCGGGGGGATCTGGATACG. Its protein product is CSVVGRGDLDT. The entire CDR3 protein reads CSVVGRGDLDTQYF.

On this clone itself: The read terminates 3 residues ahead of where the CDR3 ends, so the germline J gene completes it. The chain uses TRBV18 and TRBJ1-2; unclear D gene. The germline V gene has CDR1 KGHSH and CDR2 LQKENI. The CDR3 length is 14 residues. The ends were cut back, 3 bases at V and 4 bases at J, with 12 bases in the middle. The CDR3 region is CASSPNTVTYGYTF. The sequenced CDR3 bases are TGTGCCAGCTCACCTAATACAGTCACCTATGGC.

Comments on this clone: The read is 3 residues too short to cover the CDR3 end, so that end is filled in from the germline J gene. This chain joins TRBV5-4 and TRBJ2-3; TRBD1 matches at 8 bases. This CDR3 contains 13 residues. Looked up from germline, CDR1 is SGHNT and CDR2 is YYREEE (reference sequence). The chain's CDR3 is CAIADRGQETQYF. The part of the CDR3 DNA that was read is TGTGCCATCGCAGACAGGGGACAAGAGACG.

Points on this clone: The CDR3 end is not reached by the read, which stops 3 residues before it; the germline J gene fills it in. V and J are TRBV20-1 and TRBJ1-1, with D possibly matching TRBD1 (5 bases). The germline CDR1 and CDR2 sequences are DFQATT and SNEGSKA (reference sequence). The CDR3 has 14 residues. V lost 0 bases to trimming and J lost 4 bases, with 12 bases between them. Here the CDR3 reads CSARDPLRGTEAFF. Partial CDR3 DNA: TGCAGTGCTAGAGACCCCCTTAGGGGCACTGAA.

CDR3 sequence: CASSFDRGQVGANVLTF. CDR3 bases read: TGCGCCAGCAGCTTCGACAGGGGTCAAGTTGGGGCCAACGTC. The rearrangement joins TRBV5-1 to TRBJ2-6; 8 positions agree with TRBD1. Read sequence stops 3 residues before the CDR3 end, and the germline J gene provides the missing end. The V gene's germline CDR1 is SGHRS and CDR2 YFSETQ. V was clipped by 2 bases and J by 3 bases; unmatched bases: 7. This CDR3 spans 17 amino acids.

On this clone itself: The read comes to an end 3 residues before the CDR3 does, leaving the germline J gene to fill in the end. The V and J genes are TRBV20-1 and TRBJ1-5; D is perhaps TRBD1 (6 bases). The CDR3 covers 12 residues. V dropped 3 bases and J dropped 9 bases, with 12 bases sitting between them. From germline, CDR1 is DFQATT and CDR2 SNEGSKA (reference sequence). The CDR3 region is CSARDSARPQHF. The covered CDR3 bases are TGCAGTGCTAGGGACAGCGCAAGGCCC.

Notes on this clone: The read comes to an end 3 residues before the CDR3 does, leaving the germline J gene to fill in the end. The rearrangement uses TRBV5-1 and TRBJ2-3, with D uncertain. This CDR3 is 14 amino acids long. The germline V gene encodes CDR1 SGHRS and CDR2 YFSETQ. The V and J ends lost 2 bases and 4 bases respectively, with 11 bases between them. Incomplete CDR3 DNA: TGCGCCAGCAGCTTAGTAACTTCGGCAGATACG. Its protein is CASSLVTSADT. The entire CDR3 is CASSLVTSADTQYF.

About this clone itself: The CDR3 end falls 3 residues outside the read, so it is completed with the germline J gene. The chain links TRBV19 to TRBJ1-2; TRBD1 matches 8 bases. The germline V gene encodes CDR1 LNHDA and CDR2 SQIVND (reference sequence). The CDR3 is 13 amino acids. CDR3 DNA (partial): TGTGCCAGTATCTCCGGGACAGGAGCCGGC. Its protein is CASISGTGAG. The entire CDR3 sequence reads CASISGTGAGYTF. Supplemented by reference TRBV19 and TRBJ1-2, the full variable domain reads DGGITQSPKYLFRKEGQNVTLSCEQNLNHDAMYWYRQDPGQGLRLIYYSQIVNDFQKGDIAEGYSVSREKKESFPLTVTSAQKNPTAFYLCASISGTGAGYTFGSGTRLTVV.

Comments on this clone: The sequenced fragment ends 3 residues before the CDR3 boundary, so the rest is inferred from the germline J gene. The chain links TRBV5-1 to TRBJ2-3, with D possibly TRBD2 on 6 matching bases. The CDR3 is 14 residues long. The germline V gene encodes CDR1 SGHRS and CDR2 YFSETQ. Trimming left V 1 base short and J 4 bases short, with 10 bases between. The CDR3 spells CASSLPGDPDTQYF. The CDR3 DNA, read in part, is TGCGCCAGCAGCTTGCCGGGGGACCCAGATACG.

Concerning this clone: The read terminates 3 residues ahead of where the CDR3 ends, so the germline J gene completes it. The J gene is TRBJ1-2, the V gene TRBV12-3 or TRBV12-4; TRBD1 is a possible D gene (6 bases). The CDR3 runs 13 residues. Trimming removed 3 bases from V and 3 bases from J, with 8 bases in between. The CDR3 DNA, read in part, is TGTGCCAGCAGTTTGGACAGAGACTATGGC. Its protein is CASSLDRDYG. The entire CDR3 sequence reads CASSLDRDYGYTF.

For this clone: The CDR3 is cut off 3 residues early in the read; its end comes from the germline J gene. This rearrangement joins TRBV18 to TRBJ1-2; 7 bases are a match to TRBD1. CDR3 length: 17 amino acids. Germline-derived CDR1 and CDR2 are KGHSH and LQKENI. The part of the CDR3 DNA that was read is TGTGCCAGCTCACCAATACACGGGACAGCCCCCTCCTACGAC. Protein product: CASSPIHGTAPSYD. The entire CDR3 sequence reads CASSPIHGTAPSYDYTF.

As concerns this clone: From the germline J gene comes the end of the CDR3, since the read stops 3 residues before it. This chain uses TRBV10-3 with TRBJ2-3; D unresolved. Germline CDR1 and CDR2: ENHRY and SYGVKD. Trimming removed 5 bases at V and 2 bases at J, with 11 bases between. CDR3 length: 14 amino acids. The CDR3 bases that were read are TGTGCCATCAGTTACTCCTACGACACAGATACG. This codes for CAISYSYDTDT. In full, the CDR3 is CAISYSYDTDTQYF.

As to this clone: The CDR3 is cut off 3 residues early in the read; its end comes from the germline J gene. The chain links TRBV20-1 to TRBJ2-3; D might be TRBD2 (6 bases). Germline CDR1 reads DFQATT; CDR2 reads SNEGSKA (reference sequence). The CDR3 has 14 residues. V lost 4 bases and J lost 2, with 13 bases in between. CDR3 DNA, as far as it was read: TGCAGTGCTATTACGGGACTCCCCACAGATACG. Translated: CSAITGLPTDT. The entire CDR3 protein is CSAITGLPTDTQYF.

Notes on this clone: The read halts 3 residues ahead of the CDR3 end, with the missing end drawn from the germline J gene. The chain employs TRBV30 and TRBJ1-6, with TRBD1 identical over 10 bases. This CDR3 spans 15 amino acids. V lost 5 bases, J lost 10 bases, and 11 bases stayed unmatched. CDR1 is GTSNPN and CDR2 is SVGIG in the germline V gene (reference sequence). This CDR3 reads CAWGRDRGKGSPLHF. CDR3 DNA (partial): TGTGCCTGGGGCCGGGACAGGGGAAAAGGGTCACCC.

Comments on this clone: With the read ending 3 residues before the CDR3 end, the germline J gene is used to fill in that end. V and J are TRBV20-1 and TRBJ2-7, with 12 bases matching TRBD2. V was pared by 5 bases and J by 4 bases, with 9 bases of the junction left unmatched. The CDR3 loop spans 15 amino acids. Germline lookup yields CDR1 DFQATT and CDR2 SNEGSKA (reference sequence). CDR3 amino acids: CSAYPTSGRGYEQYF. The sequenced CDR3 bases are TGCAGTGCTTACCCGACTAGCGGGAGAGGGTACGAG.

A remark on this clone: The CDR3 end lies 3 residues beyond the end of the read and is filled in from the germline J gene. This chain uses TRBV7-4 with TRBJ1-4; 7 bases fit TRBD1. The CDR3 is 15 residues long. The germline V gene encodes CDR1 SGHVT and CDR2 SQSDAQ. V lost 3 bases and J lost 8; bases outside the gene matches: 9. The CDR3 sequence: CASSLGDRGQEKLFF. The covered CDR3 bases are TGTGCCAGCAGCTTGGGGGATAGGGGGCAAGAAAAA.

As to this clone: Sequencing ends 3 residues short of the CDR3 end; the germline J gene provides the rest. V and J are TRBV2 and TRBJ2-7; D assignment may be TRBD1 or TRBD2 (5 bases each). The germline V and J ends were trimmed by 3 bases and 2 bases, with 11 bases remaining between them. Germline-derived CDR1 and CDR2 are SNHLY and FYNNEI. This CDR3 is 14 amino acids long. The covered CDR3 bases are TGTGCCAGCAGTGATGGGCAGGGAGCCTACGAG. Amino acid sequence: CASSDGQGAYE. The complete CDR3 protein is CASSDGQGAYEQYF.

On this clone itself: The read terminates 3 residues before the CDR3 end, so the remaining end is supplied by the germline J gene. The chain couples TRBV20-1 to TRBJ2-1; 10 bases line up with TRBD2. The germline V gene encodes CDR1 DFQATT and CDR2 SNEGSKA (reference sequence). This CDR3 has 14 residues. The junction had 9 bases not matched to a gene; V was cut back by 6 bases and J by 7 bases. The CDR3 bases that were read are TGCAGTGCGACCCTAGCGGGAGTTCGAAATGAG. It translates to CSATLAGVRNE. The entire CDR3 reads CSATLAGVRNEQFF.

Remarks on this clone: The CDR3 end is not reached by the read, which stops 3 residues before it; the germline J gene fills it in. V is TRBV19 and J is TRBJ1-2; D gene unclear. The CDR3 contains 13 residues. Germline values: CDR1 LNHDA, CDR2 SQIVND (reference sequence). The sequenced CDR3 bases are TGTGCCAGTACGTCAATCCCATACAATGAC. Protein product: CASTSIPYND. The complete CDR3 protein is CASTSIPYNDYTF.

Of note for this clone: The DNA ends 3 residues before the CDR3 does, and the rest of the CDR3 is filled in from the germline J gene. J is TRBJ1-1 and V is TRBV19; D unclear. Trimming took off 7 bases at V and 1 base at J, with 13 bases between the two ends. The germline V gene has CDR1 LNHDA and CDR2 SQIVND (reference sequence). The CDR3 consists of 14 residues. The CDR3 reads CASNWGRGNTEAFF. Incomplete CDR3 DNA: TGTGCCAGTAACTGGGGTCGGGGGAACACTGAA.

Comments on this clone: The read stops 3 residues short of the end of the CDR3; the missing end is completed from the germline J gene. The chain has TRBV7-8 and TRBJ2-5, with D unclear. The CDR3 extends over 13 amino acids. Germline V gives CDR1 SGHVS, CDR2 FQNEAQ. V shed 2 bases and J shed 1 base, with 5 bases lying between them. The sequenced part of the CDR3 DNA is TGTGCCAGCAGCTTATACAGCCAAGAGACC. Its protein is CASSLYSQET. The whole CDR3 sequence reads CASSLYSQETQYF. The whole variable domain, filled in from reference TRBV7-8 and TRBJ2-5, reads GAGVSQSPRYKVAKRGQDVALRCDPISGHVSLFWYQQALGQGPEFLTYFQNEAQLDKSGLPSDRFFAERPEGSVSTLKIQRTQQEDSAVYLCASSLYSQETQYFGPGTRLLVL.

CDR3 DNA, as far as it was read: TGTGCCAGCCACAGGGGGTCGATTCTGGCTGGGGCCAACGTA. This translates into CASHRGSILAGANV. The CDR3 in its entirety is CASHRGSILAGANVLFF. The J gene is TRBJ1-4, the V gene TRBV2; TRBD1 aligns across 8 bases. The CDR3 end lies 3 residues beyond the end of the read and is filled in from the germline J gene. The CDR3 covers 17 residues. Per germline, CDR1 SNHLY and CDR2 FYNNEI.

With regard to this clone: The observed sequence ends 3 residues before the CDR3 terminus, with the missing tail filled in from the germline J gene. This chain joins TRBV19 and TRBJ1-6; D is ambiguous. The CDR3 loop spans 14 amino acids. V lost 7 bases to trimming and J lost 8 bases, with 15 bases between them. Germline loops: CDR1 LNHDA, CDR2 SQIVND (reference sequence). The part of the CDR3 DNA that was read is TGTGCCAGTATTCCCAGGCATTTGGATTCACCC. It yields the protein CASIPRHLDSP. The full CDR3 is CASIPRHLDSPLHF.

With respect to this clone: The CDR3 goes on 3 residues after the read ends, and that part is filled in from the germline J gene. The gene calls are TRBV29-1 and TRBJ2-7; tentatively, D is TRBD1 (5 bases). The V gene's germline CDR1 is SQVTM and CDR2 ANQGSEA. The CDR3 is 12 residues long. Trimming removed 4 bases at V and 4 bases at J, with 11 bases between. CDR3 DNA, as far as it was read: TGCAGCGTTGGTGGCAGGGATTACGAG. Translation gives CSVGGRDYE. The entire CDR3 sequence reads CSVGGRDYEQYF.

For this clone: The read ends 3 residues before the CDR3 terminus; that terminus is restored from the germline J gene. The J gene is TRBJ2-2, the V gene TRBV2; TRBD2 matches at 8 bases. After removal of 1 base from V and 8 bases from J, the junction contained 12 bases not matched to a gene. Germline lookup yields CDR1 SNHLY and CDR2 FYNNEI. The CDR3 length is 17 residues. The sequenced part of the CDR3 DNA is TGTGCCAGCAGTGAAGAGGTAGCGGGGTCTTCCCCTGGGGAG. Amino acids: CASSEEVAGSSPGE. The entire CDR3 is CASSEEVAGSSPGELFF.

A remark on this clone: The read stops 3 residues short of the end of the CDR3; the missing end is completed from the germline J gene. The chain links TRBV11-2 to TRBJ1-2; 9 bases match TRBD1. J lost 6 bases, V lost 3 bases, and 5 bases had no gene match. Germline loops: CDR1 SGHAT, CDR2 FQNNGV. The CDR3 is 14 residues long. Partial CDR3 DNA: TGTGCCAGCAGCTTGGGGACAGGGTTTAATGGC. This codes for CASSLGTGFNG. In full, the CDR3 is CASSLGTGFNGYTF.